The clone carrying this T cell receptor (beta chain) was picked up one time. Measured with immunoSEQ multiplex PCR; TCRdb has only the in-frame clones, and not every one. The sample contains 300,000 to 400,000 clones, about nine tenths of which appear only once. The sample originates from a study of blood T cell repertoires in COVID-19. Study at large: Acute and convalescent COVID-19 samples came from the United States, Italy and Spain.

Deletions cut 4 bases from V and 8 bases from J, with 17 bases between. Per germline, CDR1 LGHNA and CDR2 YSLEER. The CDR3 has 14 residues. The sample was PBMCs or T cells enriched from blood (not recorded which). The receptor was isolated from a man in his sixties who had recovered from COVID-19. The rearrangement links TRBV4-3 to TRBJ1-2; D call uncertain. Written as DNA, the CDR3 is TGCGCCAGCAGCCTAGGGCGGGAGCTGAGAGGCTACACCTTC. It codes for CASSLGRELRGYTF.